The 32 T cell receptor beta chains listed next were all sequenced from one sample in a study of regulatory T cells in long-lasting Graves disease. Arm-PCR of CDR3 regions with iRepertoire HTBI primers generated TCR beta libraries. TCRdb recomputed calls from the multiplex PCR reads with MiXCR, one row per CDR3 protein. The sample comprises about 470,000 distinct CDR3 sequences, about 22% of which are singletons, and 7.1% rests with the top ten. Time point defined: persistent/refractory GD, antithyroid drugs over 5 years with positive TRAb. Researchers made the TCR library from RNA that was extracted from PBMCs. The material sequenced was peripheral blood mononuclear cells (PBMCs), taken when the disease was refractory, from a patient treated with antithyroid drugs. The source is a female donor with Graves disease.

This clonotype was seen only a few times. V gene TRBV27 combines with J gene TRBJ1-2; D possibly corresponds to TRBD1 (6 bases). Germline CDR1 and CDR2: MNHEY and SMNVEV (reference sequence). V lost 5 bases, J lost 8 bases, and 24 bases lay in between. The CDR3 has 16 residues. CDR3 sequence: CASSLTGFNARLGYTF. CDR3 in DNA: TGTGCCAGCAGTCTAACAGGGTTTAATGCCCGATTGGGCTACACCTTC.

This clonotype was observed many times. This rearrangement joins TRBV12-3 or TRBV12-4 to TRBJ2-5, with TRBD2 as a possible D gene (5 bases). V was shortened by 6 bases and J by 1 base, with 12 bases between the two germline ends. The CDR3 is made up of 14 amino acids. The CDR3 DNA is TGTGCCAGCAGCACGAGCGGACTCCAAGAGACCCAGTACTTC. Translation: CASSTSGLQETQYF.

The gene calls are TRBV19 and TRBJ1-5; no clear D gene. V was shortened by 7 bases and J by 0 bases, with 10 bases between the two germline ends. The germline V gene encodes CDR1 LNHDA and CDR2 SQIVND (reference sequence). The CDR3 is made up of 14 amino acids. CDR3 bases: TGTGCCAGTAAATCCCTAAATAGCAATCAGCCCCAGCATTTT. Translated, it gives CASKSLNSNQPQHF.

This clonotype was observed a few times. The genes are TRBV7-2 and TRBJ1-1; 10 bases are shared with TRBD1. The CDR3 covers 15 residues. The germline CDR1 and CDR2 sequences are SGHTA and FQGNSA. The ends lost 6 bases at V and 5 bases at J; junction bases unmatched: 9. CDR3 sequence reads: CASRTFWDRGTEAFF. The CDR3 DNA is TGTGCCAGCAGAACCTTTTGGGACAGGGGAACTGAAGCTTTCTTT.

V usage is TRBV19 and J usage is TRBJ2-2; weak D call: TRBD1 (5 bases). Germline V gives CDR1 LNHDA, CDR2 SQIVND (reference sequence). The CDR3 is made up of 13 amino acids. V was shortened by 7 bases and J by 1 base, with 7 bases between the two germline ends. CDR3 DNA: TGTGCCAGTACGGACAAGAACACCGGGGAGCTGTTTTTT. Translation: CASTDKNTGELFF.

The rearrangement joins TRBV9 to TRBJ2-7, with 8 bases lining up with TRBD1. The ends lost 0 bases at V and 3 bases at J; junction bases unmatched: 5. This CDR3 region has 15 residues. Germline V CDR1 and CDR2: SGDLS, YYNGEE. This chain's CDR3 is CASSVGGDRSYEQYF. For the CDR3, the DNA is TGTGCCAGCAGCGTAGGGGGGGACAGGAGCTACGAGCAGTACTTC.

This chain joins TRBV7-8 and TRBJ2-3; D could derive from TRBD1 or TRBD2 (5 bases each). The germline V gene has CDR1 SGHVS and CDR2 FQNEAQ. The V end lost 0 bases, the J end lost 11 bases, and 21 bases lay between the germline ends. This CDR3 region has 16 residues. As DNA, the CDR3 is TGTGCCAGCAGCTTAGCTGGGCCGCCTGAGGGGTTGGGGCAGTATTTT. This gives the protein CASSLAGPPEGLGQYF.

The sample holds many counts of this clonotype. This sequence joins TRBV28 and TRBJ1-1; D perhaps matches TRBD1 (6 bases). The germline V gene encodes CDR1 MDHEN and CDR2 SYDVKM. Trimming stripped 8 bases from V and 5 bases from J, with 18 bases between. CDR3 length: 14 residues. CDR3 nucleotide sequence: TGTGCCAGCGGCCTCAGGGGAGGGTATACTGAAGCTTTCTTT. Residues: CASGLRGGYTEAFF.

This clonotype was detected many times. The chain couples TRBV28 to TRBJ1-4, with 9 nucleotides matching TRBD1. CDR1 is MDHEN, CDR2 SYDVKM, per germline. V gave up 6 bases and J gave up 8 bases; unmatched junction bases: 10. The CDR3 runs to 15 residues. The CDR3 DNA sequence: TGTGCCAGCAGCCCCTTAGACAGGGGGAGCGAAAAACTGTTTTTT. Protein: CASSPLDRGSEKLFF.

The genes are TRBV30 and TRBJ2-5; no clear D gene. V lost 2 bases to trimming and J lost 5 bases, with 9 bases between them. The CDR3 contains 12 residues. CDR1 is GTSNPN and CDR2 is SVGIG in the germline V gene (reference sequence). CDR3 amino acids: CAWSPGPETQYF. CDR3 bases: TGTGCCTGGAGTCCCGGGCCGGAGACCCAGTACTTC.

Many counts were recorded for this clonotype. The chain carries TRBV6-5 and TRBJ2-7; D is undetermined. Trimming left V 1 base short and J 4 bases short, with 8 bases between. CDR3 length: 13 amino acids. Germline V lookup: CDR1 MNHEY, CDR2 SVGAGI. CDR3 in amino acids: CASSYLQVYEQYF. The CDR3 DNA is TGTGCCAGCAGTTACTTGCAGGTTTACGAGCAGTACTTC.

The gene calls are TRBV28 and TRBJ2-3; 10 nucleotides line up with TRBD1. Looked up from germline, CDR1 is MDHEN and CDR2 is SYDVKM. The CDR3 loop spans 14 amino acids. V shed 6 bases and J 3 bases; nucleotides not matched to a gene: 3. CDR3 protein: CASRPGQGTDTQYF. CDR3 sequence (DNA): TGTGCCAGCAGACCGGGACAGGGGACAGATACGCAGTATTTT. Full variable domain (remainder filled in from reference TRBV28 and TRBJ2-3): DVKVTQSSRYLVKRTGEKVFLECVQDMDHENMFWYRQDPGLGLRLIYFSYDVKMKEKGDIPEGYSVSREKKERFSLILESASTNQTSMYLCASRPGQGTDTQYFGPGTRLTVL.

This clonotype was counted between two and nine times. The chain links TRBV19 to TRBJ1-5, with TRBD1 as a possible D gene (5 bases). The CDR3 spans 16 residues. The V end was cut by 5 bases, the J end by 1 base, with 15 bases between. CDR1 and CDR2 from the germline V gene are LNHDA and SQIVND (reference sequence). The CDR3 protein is CASSPSGSGSNQPQHF. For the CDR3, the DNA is TGTGCCAGTAGTCCCTCGGGGTCAGGGAGCAATCAGCCCCAGCATTTT.

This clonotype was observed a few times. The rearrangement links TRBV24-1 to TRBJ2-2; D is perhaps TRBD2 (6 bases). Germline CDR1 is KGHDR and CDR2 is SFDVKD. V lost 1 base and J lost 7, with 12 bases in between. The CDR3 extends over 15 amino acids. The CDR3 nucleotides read TGTGCCACCAGTGATTTTGGAGGGGCTGTCGGGGAGCTGTTTTTT. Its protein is CATSDFGGAVGELFF.

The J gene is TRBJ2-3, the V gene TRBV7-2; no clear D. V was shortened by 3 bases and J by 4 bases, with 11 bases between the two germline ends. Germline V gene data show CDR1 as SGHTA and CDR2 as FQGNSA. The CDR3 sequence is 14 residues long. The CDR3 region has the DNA TGTGCCAGCAGCTTTCCCAAGAAGCCAGATACGCAGTATTTT. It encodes CASSFPKKPDTQYF.

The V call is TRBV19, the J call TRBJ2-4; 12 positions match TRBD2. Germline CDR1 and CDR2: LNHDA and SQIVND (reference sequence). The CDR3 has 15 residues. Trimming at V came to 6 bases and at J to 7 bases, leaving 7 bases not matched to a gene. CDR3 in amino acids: CASRYLAGGDNIQYF. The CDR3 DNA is TGTGCCAGTAGATACCTAGCGGGAGGGGATAACATTCAGTACTTC.

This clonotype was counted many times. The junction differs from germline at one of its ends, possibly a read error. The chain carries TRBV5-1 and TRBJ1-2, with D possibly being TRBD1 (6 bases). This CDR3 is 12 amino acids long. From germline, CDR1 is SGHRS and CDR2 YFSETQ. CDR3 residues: CASSFVSGESSF. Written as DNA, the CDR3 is TGCGCCAGCAGCTTCGTTTCAGGGGAAAGTTCCTTC.

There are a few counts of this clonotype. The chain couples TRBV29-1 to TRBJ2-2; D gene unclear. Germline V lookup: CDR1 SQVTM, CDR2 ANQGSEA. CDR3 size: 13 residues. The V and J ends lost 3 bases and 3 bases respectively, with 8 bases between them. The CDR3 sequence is CSVENTYTGELFF. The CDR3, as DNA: TGCAGCGTTGAGAACACATACACCGGGGAGCTGTTTTTT.

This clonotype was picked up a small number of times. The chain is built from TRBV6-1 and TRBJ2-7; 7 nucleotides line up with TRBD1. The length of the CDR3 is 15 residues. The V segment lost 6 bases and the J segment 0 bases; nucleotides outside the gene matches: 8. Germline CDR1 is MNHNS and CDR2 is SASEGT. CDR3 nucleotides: TGTGCCAGCAGCCACGGGACAGTGAGCTCCTACGAGCAGTACTTC. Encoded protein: CASSHGTVSSYEQYF.

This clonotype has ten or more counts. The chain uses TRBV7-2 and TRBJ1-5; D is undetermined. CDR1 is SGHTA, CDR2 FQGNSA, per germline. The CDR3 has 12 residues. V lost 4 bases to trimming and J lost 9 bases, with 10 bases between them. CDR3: CASSSGSGPQHF. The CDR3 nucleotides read TGTGCCAGCAGCTCTGGGTCTGGGCCCCAGCATTTT.

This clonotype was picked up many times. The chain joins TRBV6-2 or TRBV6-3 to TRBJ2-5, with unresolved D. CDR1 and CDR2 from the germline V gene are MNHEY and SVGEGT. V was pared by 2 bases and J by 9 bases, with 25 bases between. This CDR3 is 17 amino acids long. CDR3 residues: CASSYLGPGSGSSPQYF. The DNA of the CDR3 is TGTGCCAGCAGTTACCTGGGCCCCGGTAGTGGTTCGAGCCCCCAGTACTTC.

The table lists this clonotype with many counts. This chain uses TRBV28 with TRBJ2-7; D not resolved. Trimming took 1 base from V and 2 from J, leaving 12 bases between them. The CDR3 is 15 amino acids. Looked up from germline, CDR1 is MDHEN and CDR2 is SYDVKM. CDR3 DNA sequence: TGTGCCAGCAGTTTATCGGTGGGCGTACCCTACGAGCAGTACTTC. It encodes CASSLSVGVPYEQYF.

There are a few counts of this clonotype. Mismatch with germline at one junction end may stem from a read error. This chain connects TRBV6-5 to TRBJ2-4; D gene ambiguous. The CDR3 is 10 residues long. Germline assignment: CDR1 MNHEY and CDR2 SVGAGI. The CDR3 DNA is TGTGCCACCAGTTCCGACATTCAGTACTTC. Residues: CATSSDIQYF.

CDR3 DNA: TGTGCCAGCAGCTCGGTCTATAATTCACCCCTCCACTTT. It specifies CASSSVYNSPLHF. V gene TRBV7-2 combines with J gene TRBJ1-6; no firm D call. V was pared by 4 bases and J by 3 bases, with 4 bases between. Germline V CDR1 and CDR2: SGHTA, FQGNSA. This CDR3 comprises 13 residues.

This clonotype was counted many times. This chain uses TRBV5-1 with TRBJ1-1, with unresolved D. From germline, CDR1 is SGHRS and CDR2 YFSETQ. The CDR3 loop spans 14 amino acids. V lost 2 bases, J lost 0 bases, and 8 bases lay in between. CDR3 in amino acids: CASSFELLNTEAFF. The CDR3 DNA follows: TGCGCCAGCAGCTTCGAACTGCTGAACACTGAAGCTTTCTTT.

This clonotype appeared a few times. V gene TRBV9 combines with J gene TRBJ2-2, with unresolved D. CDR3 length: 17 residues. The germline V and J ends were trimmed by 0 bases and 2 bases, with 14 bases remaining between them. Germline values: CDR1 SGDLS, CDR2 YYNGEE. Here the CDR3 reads CASSVVRDIRNTGELFF. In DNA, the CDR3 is TGTGCCAGCAGCGTAGTAAGAGACATCCGTAACACCGGGGAGCTGTTTTTT. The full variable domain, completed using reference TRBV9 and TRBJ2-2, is DSGVTQTPKHLITATGQRVTLRCSPRSGDLSVYWYQQSLDQGLQFLIQYYNGEERAKGNILERFSAQQFPDLHSELNLSSLELGDSALYFCASSVVRDIRNTGELFFGEGSRLTVL.

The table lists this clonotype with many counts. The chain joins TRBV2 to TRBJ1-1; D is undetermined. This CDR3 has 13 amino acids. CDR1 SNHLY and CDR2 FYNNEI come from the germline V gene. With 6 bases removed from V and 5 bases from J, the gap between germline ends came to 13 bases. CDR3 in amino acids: CASSPRGSTEAFF. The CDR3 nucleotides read TGTGCCAGCAGCCCCCGGGGTTCGACTGAAGCTTTCTTT. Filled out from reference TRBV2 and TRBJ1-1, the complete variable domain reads EPEVTQTPSHQVTQMGQEVILRCVPISNHLYFYWYRQILGQKVEFLVSFYNNEISEKSEIFDDQFSVERPDGSNFTLKIRSTKLEDSAMYFCASSPRGSTEAFFGQGTRLTVV.

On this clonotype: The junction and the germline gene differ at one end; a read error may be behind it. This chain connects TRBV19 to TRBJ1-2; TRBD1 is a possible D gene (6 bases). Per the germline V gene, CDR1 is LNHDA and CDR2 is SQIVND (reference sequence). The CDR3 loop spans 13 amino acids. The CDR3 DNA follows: TGTGCCAGTAGCCCACAGACCCGGGACAAGCTGGACTTC. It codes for CASSPQTRDKLDF.

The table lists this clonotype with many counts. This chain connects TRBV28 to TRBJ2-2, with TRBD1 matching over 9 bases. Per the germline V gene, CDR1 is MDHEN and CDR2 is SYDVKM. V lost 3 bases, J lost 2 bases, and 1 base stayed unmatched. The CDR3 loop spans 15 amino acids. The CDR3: CASSLDRGNTGELFF. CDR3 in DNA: TGTGCCAGCAGTTTGGACAGGGGAAACACCGGGGAGCTGTTTTTT.

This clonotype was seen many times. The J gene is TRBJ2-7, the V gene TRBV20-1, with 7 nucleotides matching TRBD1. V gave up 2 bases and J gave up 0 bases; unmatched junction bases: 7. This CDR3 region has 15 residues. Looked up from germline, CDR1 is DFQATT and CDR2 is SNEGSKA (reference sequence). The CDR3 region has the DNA TGCAGTGCTAGAATCGCAGGGGGTTACTCCTACGAGCAGTACTTC. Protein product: CSARIAGGYSYEQYF.

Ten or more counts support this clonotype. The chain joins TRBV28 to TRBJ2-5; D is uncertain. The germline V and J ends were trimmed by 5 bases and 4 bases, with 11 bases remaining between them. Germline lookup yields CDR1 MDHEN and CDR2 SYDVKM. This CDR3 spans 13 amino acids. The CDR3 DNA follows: TGTGCCAGCAGTCCGCAGCTAGGAGAGACCCAGTACTTC. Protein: CASSPQLGETQYF.

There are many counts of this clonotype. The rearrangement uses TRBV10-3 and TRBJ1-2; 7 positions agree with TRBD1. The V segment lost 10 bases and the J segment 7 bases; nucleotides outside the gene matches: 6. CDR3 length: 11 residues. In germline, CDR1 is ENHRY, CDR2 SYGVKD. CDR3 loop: CATERDSGYTF. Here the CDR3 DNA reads TGTGCCACCGAGCGGGACAGTGGCTACACCTTC.